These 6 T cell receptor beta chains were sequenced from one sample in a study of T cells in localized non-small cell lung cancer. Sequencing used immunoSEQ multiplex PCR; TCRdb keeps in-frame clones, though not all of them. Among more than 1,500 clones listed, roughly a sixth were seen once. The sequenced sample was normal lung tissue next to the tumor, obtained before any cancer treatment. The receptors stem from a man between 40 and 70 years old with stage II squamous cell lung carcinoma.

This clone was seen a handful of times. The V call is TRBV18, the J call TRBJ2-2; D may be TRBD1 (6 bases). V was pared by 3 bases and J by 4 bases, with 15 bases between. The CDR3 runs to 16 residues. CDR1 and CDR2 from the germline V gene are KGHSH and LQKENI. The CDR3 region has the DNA TGTGCCAGCTCACCCGTCTGGACAGAAACCACCGGGGAGCTGTTTTTT. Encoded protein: CASSPVWTETTGELFF.

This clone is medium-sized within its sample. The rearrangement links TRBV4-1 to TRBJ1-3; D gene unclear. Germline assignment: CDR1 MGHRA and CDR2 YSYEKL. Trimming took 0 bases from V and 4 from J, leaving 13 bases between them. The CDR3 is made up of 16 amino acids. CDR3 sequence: CASSQDLLFIGNTIYF. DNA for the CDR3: TGCGCCAGCAGCCAAGATCTACTTTTCATAGGAAACACCATATATTTT.

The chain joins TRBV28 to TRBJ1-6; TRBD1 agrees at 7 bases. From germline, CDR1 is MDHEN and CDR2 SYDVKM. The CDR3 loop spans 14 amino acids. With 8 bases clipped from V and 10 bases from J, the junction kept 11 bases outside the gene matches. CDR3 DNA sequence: TGTGCCAGCCGAATGGAGGGGGCCCACTCACCCCTCCACTTT. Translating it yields CASRMEGAHSPLHF.

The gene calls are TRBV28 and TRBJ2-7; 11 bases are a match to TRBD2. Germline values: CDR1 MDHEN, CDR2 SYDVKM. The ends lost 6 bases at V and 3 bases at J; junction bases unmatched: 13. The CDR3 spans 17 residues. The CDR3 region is CASSPHYGGTSGYEQYF. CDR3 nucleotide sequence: TGTGCCAGCAGCCCCCACTATGGAGGGACTAGCGGCTACGAGCAGTACTTC.

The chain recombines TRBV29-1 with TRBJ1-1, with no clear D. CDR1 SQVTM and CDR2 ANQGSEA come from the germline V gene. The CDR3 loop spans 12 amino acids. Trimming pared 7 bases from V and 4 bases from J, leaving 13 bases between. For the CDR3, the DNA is TGCAGCGGAGGAAGGGTGGGCACTGAAGCTTTCTTT. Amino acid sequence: CSGGRVGTEAFF.

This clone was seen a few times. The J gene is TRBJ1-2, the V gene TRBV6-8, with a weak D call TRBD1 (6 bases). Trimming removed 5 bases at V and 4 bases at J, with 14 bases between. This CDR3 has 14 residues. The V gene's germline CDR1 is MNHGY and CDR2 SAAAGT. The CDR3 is CASSRSGDGYGYTF. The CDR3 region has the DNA TGTGCCAGCAGTCGATCAGGGGATGGCTATGGCTACACCTTC.